This T cell receptor (beta chain) was observed in a study of T cell responses to AZD1222 COVID-19 vaccine. Study conclusions and caveats: Females made up more of the donors, who were largely white British, and clonal diversity may have come out too low.

About this clone: What it recognizes is unknown.

Libraries were prepared by immunoSEQ multiplex PCR; TCRdb keeps only in-frame clonotypes and omits some of them. The sample lists 150,000 or so clones; about 93% were seen once. The sequences come from peripheral blood, collected on day 0 of AZD1222 vaccination. The sequence derives from an adult in good health.

The CDR3 nucleotides read TGTGCCAGCAGCCCTGGCCATTTCGGCTCTGGGGCCAACGTCCTGACTTTC. This sequence encodes CASSPGHFGSGANVLTF. The J gene is TRBJ2-6, the V gene TRBV7-8; unclear D gene. This CDR3 region has 17 residues. The V and J ends lost 5 bases and 0 bases respectively, with 14 bases between them. Germline V lookup: CDR1 SGHVS, CDR2 FQNEAQ.